A selection of T cell receptor beta chains follows, all from one sample in a study of T cell responses to AZD1222 COVID-19 vaccine. Repertoires were generated with immunoSEQ multiplex PCR, while TCRdb's copy carries only in-frame clones and drops some. This sample has just over 80,000 clones, with over 80% found just once. The sample consisted of peripheral blood, taken on day 0 of AZD1222 vaccination. These receptors were taken from an adult in good health. CDR3s include the opening cysteine and the closing phenylalanine or tryptophan. A D gene is named only where the DNA matches it firmly. The listing skips clone size in some rows; elsewhere it reads once, few, many or a size class.

>-|TRBV3-1/TRBV3-2|TRBJ1-4|TRBD1|14
CASSLRQGDEKLFF
TGTGCCAGCAGCCTCCGACAGGGGGACGAAAAACTGTTTTTT
>-|TRBV6-4|TRBJ1-2|TRBD1|13
CASSPKGGLGYTF
TGTGCCAGCAGCCCGAAAGGGGGCCTGGGCTACACCTTC
>few|TRBV30|TRBJ1-1|-|13
CAWSGTGRTEAFF
TGTGCCTGGAGTGGAACAGGGAGGACTGAAGCTTTCTTT
>-|TRBV5-4|TRBJ2-2|TRBD2|18
CASSLSGRTSGGTGELFF
TGTGCCAGCAGCTTGAGCGGGAGGACTAGCGGGGGTACCGGGGAGCTGTTTTTT
>-|TRBV6-1|TRBJ1-2|TRBD1|15
CASSEPPTGLVGYTF
TGTGCCAGCAGTGAACCACCGACAGGGCTAGTGGGCTACACCTTC
>once|TRBV5-4|TRBJ1-6|-|16
CASSLAAFGQRSPLHF
TGTGCCAGCAGCTTGGCCGCTTTTGGTCAGCGTTCACCCCTCCACTTT
>-|TRBV5-1|TRBJ2-7|TRBD1|16
CASSANRDRASYEQYF
TGCGCCAGCAGCGCGAACCGGGACAGAGCCTCCTACGAGCAGTACTTC
>-|TRBV10-2|TRBJ2-7|TRBD2|13
CASSQSGGLEQYF
TGCGCCAGCAGTCAGAGCGGGGGGCTAGAGCAGTACTTC
>-|TRBV19|TRBJ2-5|TRBD1|16
CASSQLTGALQETQYF
TGTGCCAGTAGTCAACTTACAGGGGCCCTCCAAGAGACCCAGTACTTC
>-|TRBV30|TRBJ1-2|-|15
CAWSVSGRGNYGYTF
TGTGCCTGGAGTGTCTCGGGACGGGGGAACTATGGCTACACCTTC
>-|TRBV15|TRBJ1-2|-|15
CATSRDYTVNYGYTF
TGTGCCACCAGCAGAGATTACACTGTTAACTATGGCTACACCTTC
>once|TRBV7-9|TRBJ1-2|-|14
CASTEGGLRDGYTF
TGTGCCAGCACCGAGGGGGGGCTTCGGGATGGCTACACCTTC
>-|TRBV2|TRBJ2-7|-|15
CASSDLTGTTYEQYF
TGTGCCAGCAGTGACCTCACAGGGACTACCTACGAGCAGTACTTC
>-|TRBV6-5|TRBJ1-6|-|15
CASSAGDSYNSPLHF
TGTGCCAGCAGCGCTGGAGACTCCTATAATTCACCCCTCCACTTT
>-|TRBV5-4|TRBJ1-1|TRBD1|14
CASSFRQGGTEAFF
TGTGCCAGCAGCTTTAGACAGGGGGGCACTGAAGCTTTCTTT
>-|TRBV6-5|TRBJ2-3|TRBD1|15
CASNTGTGGTDTQYF
TGTGCCAGCAACACCGGGACAGGGGGCACAGATACGCAGTATTTT
>-|TRBV27|TRBJ2-7|-|14
CASSHGQSFYEQYF
TGTGCCAGCAGTCACGGACAGAGCTTCTACGAGCAGTACTTC
>-|TRBV6-5|TRBJ2-3|-|16
CASSYVRDSPSDTQYF
TGTGCCAGCAGTTACGTCCGAGATTCCCCATCAGATACGCAGTATTTT
>-|TRBV5-1|TRBJ2-2|TRBD2|16
CASSFTGTSGTGELFF
TGCGCCAGCAGCTTCACCGGGACTAGCGGAACCGGGGAGCTGTTTTTT
>-|TRBV27|TRBJ1-1|-|15
CASSLDRRGNTEAFF
TGTGCCAGCAGCCTGGATCGGAGGGGGAACACTGAAGCTTTCTTT
>-|TRBV20-1|TRBJ1-2|-|11
CSARDSMGYTF
TGCAGTGCTAGAGATAGTATGGGCTACACCTTC
>once|TRBV5-1|TRBJ1-2|TRBD1|17
CASIEEPGTGVYYGYTF
TGCGCCAGCATCGAAGAGCCCGGGACAGGGGTCTACTATGGCTACACCTTC
>-|TRBV19|TRBJ1-3|-|12
CASSIYGNTIYF
TGTGCCAGTAGTATTTATGGAAACACCATATATTTT
>-|TRBV9|TRBJ1-6|-|16
CASSVDGSSYNSPLHF
TGTGCCAGCAGCGTAGATGGGAGCTCCTATAATTCACCCCTCCACTTT
>-|TRBV30|TRBJ1-2|-|15
CAWSDPWGSNNGYTF
TGTGCCTGGAGTGACCCATGGGGGAGCAACAATGGCTACACCTTC
>-|TRBV11-2|TRBJ1-3|-|14
CASSLVSSGNTIYF
TGTGCCAGCAGCTTAGTCTCCTCTGGAAACACCATATATTTT
>-|TRBV6-5|TRBJ1-2|-|15
CASKGNGPLNYGYTF
TGTGCCAGCAAAGGTAACGGACCACTTAACTATGGCTACACCTTC
>once|TRBV5-1|TRBJ1-4|-|14
CASSLGLTVEKLFF
TGCGCCAGCAGCTTGGGACTGACAGTTGAAAAACTGTTTTTT
>-|TRBV6-2/TRBV6-3|TRBJ2-1|-|13
CASSTDPPHEQFF
TGTGCCAGCAGTACGGACCCTCCCCATGAGCAGTTCTTC
>-|TRBV7-7|TRBJ2-7|TRBD1|16
CASSNPGTGGFYEQYF
TGTGCCAGCAGCAATCCCGGGACAGGGGGTTTCTACGAGCAGTACTTC
>-|TRBV28|TRBJ1-4|-|16
CASKYRRTTTNEKLFF
TGTGCCAGCAAGTATAGGAGGACTACAACTAATGAAAAACTGTTTTTT
>-|TRBV3-1/TRBV3-2|TRBJ1-1|-|14
CASSQAGDGTEAFF
TGTGCCAGCAGCCAAGCAGGGGACGGCACTGAAGCTTTCTTT
>-|TRBV29-1|TRBJ1-2|-|14
CSVESPGANYGYTF
TGCAGCGTTGAAAGCCCAGGGGCCAACTATGGCTACACCTTC
>-|TRBV5-1|TRBJ1-2|-|13
CASSFDRLYGYTF
TGCGCCAGCAGCTTCGACAGGCTCTATGGCTACACCTTC
>-|TRBV5-1|TRBJ2-1|-|14
CASKKTGSGNEQFF
TGCGCCAGCAAAAAAACAGGCTCCGGGAATGAGCAGTTCTTC
>-|TRBV29-1|TRBJ1-5|-|17
CSVGGTPAFRGNQPQHF
TGCAGCGTTGGAGGGACACCAGCTTTCAGGGGCAATCAGCCCCAGCATTTT
>-|TRBV13|TRBJ1-1|TRBD1|16
CASSSQGAVRNTEAFF
TGTGCCAGCAGTTCTCAGGGGGCCGTTCGAAACACTGAAGCTTTCTTT
>-|TRBV6-5|TRBJ1-2|TRBD1|15
CASSYFEGAQGGYTF
TGTGCCAGCAGTTACTTTGAGGGGGCGCAGGGTGGCTACACCTTC
>-|TRBV10-3|TRBJ2-1|TRBD2|16
CAISAGLAATYNEQFF
TGTGCCATCAGCGCGGGACTAGCGGCGACCTACAATGAGCAGTTCTTC
>-|TRBV27|TRBJ2-7|TRBD1|15
CASSPYTGAGDEQYF
TGTGCCAGCAGTCCGTATACAGGGGCGGGCGACGAGCAGTACTTC
>-|TRBV27|TRBJ2-7|TRBD2|16
CASSRGLAGGPYEQYF
TGTGCCAGCAGTAGGGGACTAGCGGGGGGGCCCTACGAGCAGTACTTC
>once|TRBV14|TRBJ2-3|TRBD1|15
CASSQFRGGEATQYF
TGTGCCAGCAGCCAATTCAGAGGGGGCGAAGCTACGCAGTATTTT
>-|TRBV5-5|TRBJ1-1|-|13
CASSFVEGTEAFF
TGTGCCAGCAGCTTCGTAGAAGGAACTGAAGCTTTCTTT
>once|TRBV28|TRBJ1-5|-|15
CASSFGPANNQPQHF
TGTGCCAGCAGTTTCGGTCCAGCCAACAATCAGCCCCAGCATTTT
>-|TRBV20-1|TRBJ2-5|-|12
CSASRGTGTQYF
TGCAGTGCTAGTAGAGGAACGGGGACCCAGTACTTC
>-|TRBV11-2|TRBJ2-5|TRBD2|14
CASSRLAYQETQYF
TGTGCCAGCAGCAGACTAGCGTACCAAGAGACCCAGTACTTC
>-|TRBV19|TRBJ1-1|-|16
CASSIDGIRRSAEAFF
TGTGCCAGTAGTATAGATGGGATTAGAAGGTCGGCTGAAGCTTTCTTT